This TCR beta chain was sequenced during a study of spatial heterogeneity in lung cancer. Overall study findings and caveats: Tumor TCRs that were ubiquitous and expanded showed up in blood more at resection than follow-up.

This clonotype was counted many times. Antigen unknown. CDR1 and CDR2 from the germline V gene are MNHEY and SVGEGT. The length of the CDR3 is 17 residues. The V and J ends lost 7 bases and 5 bases, in that order; junction bases with no gene match: 18. Every TCR cDNA molecule carried a tag that served as a unique molecular identifier. TCRdb re-called the 5' RACE reads with MiXCR, one entry per CDR3 protein. The sample consists of over 85,000 distinct CDR3 sequences, roughly a fifth of them appearing once. Time point denoted: blood at routine non-recurrence follow-up after resection. Whole RNA obtained from tumor, nontumor lung or frozen PBMC underwent sequencing without sorting.

The specimen was PBMCs, collected at follow-up. The clonotype comes from a male donor with early-stage non-small cell lung cancer. This chain joins TRBV6-2 or TRBV6-3 and TRBJ1-1, with 8 bases matching TRBD1. Here the CDR3 reads CASTRHGTGTSPTEAFF. DNA of the CDR3: TGTGCCAGCACTCGGCACGGGACAGGCACTTCGCCGACTGAAGCTTTCTTT.